Reported below is one T cell receptor beta chain. Its antigen is unknown. The source of the sample is a study of cytomegalovirus exposure and HLA in healthy donors. Overall study results and limits: In a later analysis, parvovirus B19, influenza, CMV and Epstein-Barr virus appeared linked to several top co-occurrence clusters. Among TCR beta chains, those listed as cytomegalovirus-associated numbered over 150.

This CDR3 contains 11 residues. Trimming cost V 6 bases and J 14 bases; bases outside gene matches: 7. The V gene's germline CDR1 is LNHDA and CDR2 SQIVND (reference sequence). PCR amplification relied on 60 Vbeta primers (plus 13 Jbeta primers). TCRdb's copy holds only in-frame clones and misses some; the assay was immunoSEQ multiplex PCR. The sample shows roughly 150,000 clones, more than 75% of them seen only once. The material sequenced was PBMCs. The source of this sequence is a man aged 25-45 years in good health and CMV-seropositive. The rearrangement joins TRBV19 to TRBJ2-1; 7 bases fit TRBD2. The CDR3 region is CASSWGGSEFF. The CDR3 nucleotides read TGTGCCAGTAGCTGGGGAGGGTCAGAGTTCTTC.